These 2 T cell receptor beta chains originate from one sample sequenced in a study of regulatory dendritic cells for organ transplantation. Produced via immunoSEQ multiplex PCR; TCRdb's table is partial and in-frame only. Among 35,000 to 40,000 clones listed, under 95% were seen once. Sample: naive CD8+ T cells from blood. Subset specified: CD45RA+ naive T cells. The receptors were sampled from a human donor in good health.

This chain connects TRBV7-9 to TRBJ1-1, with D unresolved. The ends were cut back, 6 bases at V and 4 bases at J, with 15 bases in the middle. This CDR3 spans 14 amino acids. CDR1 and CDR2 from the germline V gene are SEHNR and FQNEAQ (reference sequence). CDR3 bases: TGTGCCAGCAGACTCGGTGGGAGCCGCACTGAAGCTTTCTTT. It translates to CASRLGGSRTEAFF.

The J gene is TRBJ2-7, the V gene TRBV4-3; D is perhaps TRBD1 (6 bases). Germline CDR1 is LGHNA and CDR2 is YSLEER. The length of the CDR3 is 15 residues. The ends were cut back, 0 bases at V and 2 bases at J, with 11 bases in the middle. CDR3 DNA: TGCGCCAGCAGCCAAGAACGGACAGCACCCTACGAGCAGTACTTC. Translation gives CASSQERTAPYEQYF.